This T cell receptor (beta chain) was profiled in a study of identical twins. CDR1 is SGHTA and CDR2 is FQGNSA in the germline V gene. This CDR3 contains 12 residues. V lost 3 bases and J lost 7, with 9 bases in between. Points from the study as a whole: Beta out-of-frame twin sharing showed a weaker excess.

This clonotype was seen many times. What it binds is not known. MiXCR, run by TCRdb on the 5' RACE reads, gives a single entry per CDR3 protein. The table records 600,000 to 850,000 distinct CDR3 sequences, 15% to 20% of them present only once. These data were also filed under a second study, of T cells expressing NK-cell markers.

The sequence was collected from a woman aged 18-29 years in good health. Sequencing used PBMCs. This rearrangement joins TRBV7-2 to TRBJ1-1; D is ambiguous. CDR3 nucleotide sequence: TGTGCCAGCAGCTTTTCAAAGTTTGAAGCTTTCTTT. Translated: CASSFSKFEAFF.